This TCR beta chain is drawn from a study of cytomegalovirus exposure and HLA in healthy donors (dated by TCRdb to the late 2010s). As for the study more broadly: According to an earlier analysis of 450 to 650 of the donors, about 170 million T cells yielded 90 million to 130 million unique TCR beta sequences and approximately 280 Gb of sequence data. An early release that covered 500 to 800 HLA-typed donors contained about 290 gigabases of sequencing data and 65 million to 100 million unique TCR sequences. The genetic ancestry cluster associated with self-reported Caucasian donors included 65% to 90% of the approximately 430 genotyped donors. The study was designed to test whether signatures of past pathogen exposure could be identified by cataloging public T cell receptors. Using immunosequencing, the study profiled T cell repertoires from 550 to 750 subjects and related those repertoires to cytomegalovirus serostatus. Besides the first cohort of around 670 subjects, a separate validation cohort made up of roughly 120 different subjects was used. High-throughput TCR immunosequencing, statistical association of individual TCRs with disease status, and machine learning were combined to predict cytomegalovirus infection status. To study patterns of TCR occurrence, a later analysis re-analyzed previously published TCR beta repertoires from 500 to 850 donors and added high-resolution HLA genotyping. Rather than using new phenotypic data, the later analysis identified candidate immune exposures from TCR beta sequences and from how often those sequences occurred across donors. An earlier analysis of several hundred of the donors applied high-throughput TCR beta sequencing to assess whether each TCR beta V gene segment acted as functional or pseudogenic. Donor age, sex, ethnicity and CMV serostatus were compiled together with the repertoire data. In a later genetic analysis, genome-wide SNP genotypes for about three fifths of the roughly 670 donors were used, and that subset was treated as a discovery cohort. Every discovery cohort repertoire had been produced on one sequencing platform. HLA typing covered class I and class II loci at four-digit resolution. Typing coverage differed by locus: A, B, C, DRB1 and DQB1 were typed in roughly 620-630 donors, DQA1 in 522, DPA1 in some 610, and DPB1 in around 490. Roughly 5 DR-DQ haplotypes were treated as single units for association and clustering because of strong linkage in the cohort. On average, around 200,000 unique TCR beta nucleotide sequences were sequenced per donor among 350 to 400 genotyped donors of the cohort, with roughly 20% of those sequences being non-productive.

The method behind the library was the immunoSEQ multiplex PCR assay. For the multiplex PCR, a mixture combining 60 forward primers for TCR Vbeta segments and 13 reverse primers for TCR Jbeta segments was used. The CDR3 region of rearranged TCR beta genes was amplified from genomic DNA by a multiplex PCR assay. Amplified TCR beta libraries were sequenced as 87-base-pair reads on the Illumina HiSeq System. The paper's data handling went like this. A later analysis tallied 75 million to 85 million unique TCR beta chains across the 666 repertoires, and approximately 9.9 million of those chains were shared by two or more donors. Raw reads were error-corrected and collapsed into unique sequences by a nearest-neighbor algorithm in which closely related sequences were merged to remove PCR and sequencing errors. To assign V, D and J gene segments, CDR3 sequences were aligned to IMGT reference sequences. For a sequence to be retained, at least a six-nucleotide match to both a V gene segment and a J gene segment was required. Rearrangements were called productive when the CDR3 lacked stop codons and stayed in frame with V and J; all others were non-productive. CDR3 was defined by IMGT convention, running from the second conserved V-encoded cysteine to the conserved J-encoded phenylalanine. Sequences without an unambiguous match to a single V gene segment were excluded from the earlier analysis of several hundred of the donors. In an earlier analysis of almost 600 of the donors, a V segment was called functional when productive rearrangements were above 56.7%, and segregating when the standard deviation between donors exceeded 5%. A statistical classification framework was built to diagnose cytomegalovirus status from the catalog of TCR beta chain sequences. A later analysis assigned V and J genes by comparing TCR nucleotide sequences with IMGT/GENE-DB human TR gene sequences. Using the TCRdist pipeline, a later analysis assigned CDR3 sequences along with most-parsimonious VDJ recombination scenarios. In a later analysis, each TCR beta chain was defined by its CDR3 amino acid sequence together with its V-gene family, and reads lacking a unique V-gene family were excluded. As a way to deal with suspected cross-contamination and a sequencing artifact, a later analysis dropped 450 to 600 nucleotide sequences that were highly shared and had low generation probability. For each public chain, a later analysis derived a clonal expansion index from normalized ranks of inferred template counts within each repertoire. In a later analysis, generation probabilities were computed with a VDJ recombination model fitted to out-of-frame rearrangements, and the resulting probabilities were checked against IGoR. Hypergeometric tests were used in a later analysis to score TCR-TCR, TCR-HLA and TCR-CMV co-occurrence, with a repertoire-size bias correction applied to the TCR pairs. A later analysis estimated false discovery rates by permuting HLA or CMV assignments 20 times. A later analysis grouped co-occurring TCRs with DBSCAN, adding TCRdist sequence similarity when clustering within HLA-allele-positive subsets. For co-occurrence clustering, repertoires with fewer than 30,000 or more than 120,000 public chains were excluded, along with about five repertoires with anomalous nucleotide sharing. This immuneACCESS table, as held by TCRdb, lists in-frame sequences with V and J called but not all clones. Of the missing ones, under half trace to an unresolved V gene in checked studies; the others have no known cause. V and J calls and clone size come straight from that table; D and trimming were deduced from the DNA. This sample comprises 25,000 to 35,000 clones, roughly 44% of them detected only once. The top ten clones comprise about 2% of the sample.

Notes on this clone: No antigen is known for it. No much larger clone is present one base from it, and per-base qualities are unavailable. This sample also contains other DNA sequences that code for the same CDR3.

What the authors observed across the whole study: In vitro tests confirmed that a few of the cytomegalovirus-associated TCR beta chains recognize cytomegalovirus antigens. Linkage disequilibrium might explain the correlated functional status among segregating V segments, but an unknown experimental factor could not be ruled out. In a later analysis, around 17,000 TCR beta sequences were associated with specific HLA alleles at a false discovery rate of 0.05. For the cohort, immune exposure information was limited to CMV serostatus. The cohort was sequenced for TCR beta chains only, and without alpha or paired-chain data the features that could be detected were limited. The study listed approximately 150 TCR beta chains as associated with cytomegalovirus. A group of highly shared sequence variants was considered likely to be a technical artifact of the sequencing pipeline. In an earlier analysis of some 550 of the donors, most TCR beta V segments were observed in productive rearrangements about 90% or about 30% of the time, broadly matching IMGT annotations. Presence/absence analyses assumed roughly uniform sequencing depth across donors, an assumption that may not hold. Some IMGT-functional V segments, including TRBV6-2 and TRBV6-3, could not be distinguished by the 87-base-pair reads and were therefore excluded. Most TCR sequences were observed very rarely across donors, whereas some public TCRs were present in many individuals. The authors suggested that the approach could potentially be generalized to other disease states and immunological phenotypes. A later genetic analysis reported fewer N-insertions in productive TCRs among donors in an Asian-associated ancestry cluster than the roughly 700-donor mean. According to a later analysis, most CMV-associated TCR beta chains appeared to be HLA-restricted, and the HLA associations seemed to be driven largely by CMV exposure. A further reported finding was that TCR beta sequences accurately predicted the HLA-A and HLA-B alleles for most subjects in the first cohort. A later analysis found that TCR association rates varied across HLA loci, with DRB1 alleles showing the most associated TCRs and HLA-C alleles the fewest. Over 15 rarely observed V segments, including chromosome 9 orphons, were excluded from the earlier analysis of approximately 500 of the donors because counts were too low. Because some donors lacked HLA typing at each locus, the association tests relied only on the typed subset. Compared with equally common non-associated chains, HLA-associated TCR beta chains in a later analysis were more clonally expanded and had lower generation probabilities. When HLA alleles, especially DR and DQ, strongly co-occurred, attributing TCR associations to individual alleles was difficult. The classifier was reported to diagnose cytomegalovirus status with high specificity and sensitivity in both the original and validation cohorts. V-gene and J-gene trimming of TCR beta chains was associated with a missense DCLRE1C variant in a later genetic analysis, and the association was replicated in an independent cohort. Several of the top co-occurrence clusters appeared to be linked to parvovirus B19, influenza, CMV and Epstein-Barr virus, according to a later analysis.

The germline V gene yields SGHTA for CDR1 and FQGNSA for CDR2. The CDR3, from cysteine to phenylalanine, totals 16 residues. Just CDR3 DNA is preserved here, 48 bases in frame from base 1. Trimming takes 1 base off V and 0 bases off J; junction bases not matched to a gene: 5. In total, over 600 healthy bone marrow donors made up the cohort. At the time of sampling, every cohort member was nominally healthy, though immune exposures that went unrecorded were likely present. The donor was CMV seronegative and belonged to the group of 350 or so seronegative cohort members. A peripheral blood sample was collected from each donor, and TCR beta sequencing was performed on peripheral blood mononuclear cells. Genomic DNA extraction from the blood cell samples was performed with the Qiagen DNeasy Blood Extraction Kit.

The rearrangement joined TRBV7-2 to TRBJ2-7; the central 8 bases match TRBD2. The sample was PBMCs. The sequence was collected from a woman aged 50 to 60 in good health and CMV-seronegative. Read as DNA, the sequence is TGTGCCAGCAGCTTAGTGGCTAGCGGGTCCTCCTACGAGCAGTACTTC. It is translated as CASSLVASGSSYEQYF.